Listed below are T cell receptor beta chains from one sample, sequenced in a study of molecular identifiers for immune sequencing clone quantification. TCRdb ran MiXCR on the PCR reads and lists one entry per CDR3 protein. The top ten clones hold around 0.9% of a sample with some 650,000 distinct CDR3 sequences, less than 20% of them seen once. The sequenced material came from naive CD8+ T cells from blood, with Jurkat cell RNA spiked in. These TCRs come from a human donor in good health. Some libraries in this study had Jurkat cell RNA spiked in. The conserved cysteine and the conserved F or W are not part of the CDR3 here.

j_call,v_call,cdr3_aa
TRBJ1-1,TRBV30,AWGNMNIEAF
TRBJ2-5,TRBV7-6,ASSSTSLGETQY
TRBJ2-4,TRBV30,AWGQGYGDIQY
TRBJ1-2,TRBV10-3,AIMQGSAYGYT
TRBJ2-1,TRBV4-1,ASSQVSQGVDEQF
TRBJ1-1,TRBV4-3,ASSQDQTGGAYEAF
TRBJ2-2,TRBV12-3/TRBV12-4,ATTEGANTGELF
TRBJ1-1,TRBV4-1,ASSQELRQPEAF
TRBJ1-1,TRBV6-5,ASTWGGANTEAF
TRBJ2-1,TRBV11-2,ASSPRAGTGYGNEQF
TRBJ2-1,TRBV13,ASSKLAGGSYNEQF
TRBJ2-3,TRBV27,ASRRISTDTQY
TRBJ2-1,TRBV28,ASSFYRSSYNEQF
TRBJ2-5,TRBV9,ASSATGGGETQY
TRBJ2-7,TRBV20-1,SAKDRGSYEQY
TRBJ2-7,TRBV6-5,ASSYFPGKAYEQY
TRBJ2-7,TRBV19,ASSTSGTGTYEQY
TRBJ1-1,TRBV10-3,AIRPGGQGNPEAF
TRBJ2-2,TRBV9,ASSPRTLANGELF
TRBJ2-7,TRBV11-2,ASSFTSGGHYEQY
TRBJ2-7,TRBV7-6,ASSLGGYSYEQY
TRBJ1-1,TRBV4-3,ASSQGGYWGGASGTEAF
TRBJ2-3,TRBV5-4,ASSGRTSGGTDTQY
TRBJ2-3,TRBV28,ASSWSSGDTDTQY
TRBJ2-2,TRBV12-3/TRBV12-4,ASRFSMAGTGELF
TRBJ2-7,TRBV12-3/TRBV12-4,ASSLAYTSGPYEQY
TRBJ1-5,TRBV19,ASSMTGSGNQPQH
TRBJ2-7,TRBV19,ASSISGYYEQY
TRBJ1-1,TRBV5-1,ASSSSYNTEAF
TRBJ2-7,TRBV7-9,ASSFLNPGPHYEQY
TRBJ2-7,TRBV19,ASSPGTNYEQY
TRBJ2-7,TRBV11-2,ASSFLAGRPSEQY
TRBJ2-4,TRBV7-2,ASSRTGGPLAKNIQY
TRBJ2-5,TRBV6-5,ASSRTVQETQY
TRBJ1-2,TRBV2,ASIGQGGHHYGYT
TRBJ2-3,TRBV30,AWSISLGTDTQY
TRBJ1-1,TRBV3-1,ASSQNRGGTEAF
TRBJ2-7,TRBV11-2,ASRPRGYEQY
TRBJ2-1,TRBV11-1,ASSLGTGREQF
TRBJ1-5,TRBV2,ASSGVGGDQPQH
TRBJ2-2,TRBV2,ASSGPFKNNKTGELF
TRBJ2-7,TRBV5-1,ASSPVPGQGSDEQY
TRBJ2-7,TRBV7-9,ASSPRDRVSEEQY
TRBJ2-5,TRBV7-9,ASSLETGGEGTRY
TRBJ2-3,TRBV12-3/TRBV12-4,ASSGQPDTQY
TRBJ2-4,TRBV4-3,ASSQDRYLAKNIQY
TRBJ2-5,TRBV7-9,ASSLIRGGEETQY
TRBJ2-7,TRBV27,ASSLKGKPSYEQY
TRBJ1-5,TRBV27,ASRHTGDGNQPQH
TRBJ1-6,TRBV20-1,SAREPGQGISPLH
TRBJ1-1,TRBV20-1,SARDRMDQRLNTEAF